This T cell receptor (beta chain) derives from a study of blood T cell repertoires in COVID-19. V was trimmed by 4 bases and J by 7 bases, leaving 13 bases between them. This CDR3 comprises 12 residues. Germline CDR1 and CDR2: SQVTM and ANQGSEA. Assay: immunoSEQ multiplex PCR; the TCRdb copy retains only in-frame clones and omits some. The sample includes approximately 330,000 clones, around 90% of them seen just once. Specimen: peripheral blood. This sequence joins TRBV29-1 and TRBJ1-2; unclear D gene. The source is a man aged 25-45 years with COVID-19, enrolled during active disease. The CDR3 DNA reads TGCAGCGTTGTGGAGGGAACCGGTGGCTACACCTTC. Its translation is CSVVEGTGGYTF.